Listed here is a single T cell receptor beta chain. The data were obtained in a study of blood T cell repertoires in COVID-19. Overall study: COVID-19 samples from acute and convalescent phases originated in the United States, Italy and Spain. Nucleic acid was either cDNA or gDNA, and it came from T cells, B-cell-depleted T cells, or PBMCs.

Here immunoSEQ multiplex PCR was the method, and the copy in TCRdb shows in-frame clones only, minus some. The data contain about 47,000 clones, roughly 84% of them singletons. V was trimmed by 9 bases and J by 4 bases, leaving 11 bases between them. The length of the CDR3 is 13 residues. CDR1 is KGHDR and CDR2 is SFDVKD in the germline V gene. Sequenced: peripheral blood. The chain recombines TRBV24-1 with TRBJ2-2; D unclear. The receptor was isolated from a man in his fifties or sixties with acute or convalescent COVID-19. The CDR3 spells CATSGRGTGELFF. Here the CDR3 DNA reads TGTGCCACCTCCGGCCGCGGCACCGGGGAGCTGTTTTTT.